These T cell receptor beta chains were read from a single sample in a study of cytomegalovirus exposure and HLA in healthy donors. TCRdb's copy holds only in-frame clones and misses some; the assay was immunoSEQ multiplex PCR. The repertoire has 150,000 to 200,000 clones, about three quarters of them found once; the top ten carry about 3.1%. Sequencing input: PBMCs. The receptors shown here come from a woman between 50 and 59 years old in good health and CMV-seropositive. CDR3s include the opening cysteine and the closing phenylalanine or tryptophan. D genes are given only for firm matches. Clone sizes are given selectively: once, few, many, or a class where the clone is expanded.

size	V	J	D	DNA	CDR3
-	TRBV4-3	TRBJ2-2	TRBD2	TGCGCCAGCAGCGAACGTCCAGCGGGAGGGCCCGGGGAGCTGTTTTTT	CASSERPAGGPGELFF
-	TRBV7-2	TRBJ2-4	-	TGTGCCAGCAGCTTTCCGGATGGGGCCAAAAACAGTCAGTACTTC	CASSFPDGAKNSQYF
-	TRBV13	TRBJ2-7	-	TGTGCCAGCAGCTTAGCACAGGGCGGTCTAGTCGACGAGCAGTACTTC	CASSLAQGGLVDEQYF
-	TRBV5-1	TRBJ1-1	-	TGCGCCGGCAGCTTCCAAGACAGCATGAACACTGAAGCTTTCTTT	CAGSFQDSMNTEAFF
-	TRBV4-2	TRBJ1-3	-	TGTGCCAGCAGCCAAGCTAGGGGCTCTGGAAACACCATATATTTT	CASSQARGSGNTIYF
few	TRBV6-1	TRBJ1-6	-	TGTGCCAGCAGGGGGGACGGGGGAACCCTCCACTTT	CASRGDGGTLHF
-	TRBV19	TRBJ1-6	-	TGTGCCAGTAGTGTCAGTAAAGGGGCGGATTCACCCCTCCACTTT	CASSVSKGADSPLHF
-	TRBV5-1	TRBJ2-3	TRBD1	TGCGCCAGCAGCGTCACCGGGACAGGGGTGGCAGATACGCAGTATTTT	CASSVTGTGVADTQYF
-	TRBV6-6	TRBJ1-1	TRBD1	TGTGCCAGCAGTTACCCTGACAGGGACACTGAAGCTTTCTTT	CASSYPDRDTEAFF
-	TRBV6-6	TRBJ1-1	-	TGTGCCAGCAGCCCAACAAGGATGGAGCACACTGAAGCTTTCTTT	CASSPTRMEHTEAFF